This T cell receptor (beta chain) was obtained from a study of T cell responses to AZD1222 COVID-19 vaccine. Germline lookup yields CDR1 LNHDA and CDR2 SQIVND (reference sequence). Trimming shortened V by 4 bases and J by 3 bases, and 15 bases separated the two germline ends. The CDR3 is 15 amino acids. Study-level results: Recipients of AZD1222 seropositive at baseline numbered only five or six. Clonal diversity was possibly underestimated; the donors were predominantly white British and more often female. The study found Spike-specific TCR breadth and depth rose after two AZD1222 doses. CD4 TCRs associated with vaccination spanned spike, dominating at 160-218 and 743-854.

Produced via immunoSEQ multiplex PCR; TCRdb's table is partial and in-frame only. The data hold about 200,000 clones, with more than 85% observed a single time. This clone was recorded once. Its antigen is not identified. The starting material was peripheral blood, obtained 28 days after the second AZD1222 dose. The receptor was derived from an adult who received the AZD1222 COVID-19 vaccine. The chain recombines TRBV19 with TRBJ1-2; TRBD1 is a possible D gene (5 bases). The CDR3 nucleotides are TGTGCCAGTAGTAACAGAGGTGGGGGAGACTATGGCTACACCTTC. This gives the protein CASSNRGGGDYGYTF.